These 9 T cell receptor beta chains originate from one sample sequenced in a study of T cells in localized non-small cell lung cancer. The protocol was immunoSEQ multiplex PCR, while the TCRdb copy is restricted to in-frame clones and leaves out a portion. This table holds about 40,000 clones, about 90% found once. Sequencing was performed on peripheral blood, taken before any cancer treatment. These receptors were taken from a woman aged 40-75 years with stage I lung adenocarcinoma.

In DNA form, the CDR3 reads TGTGCCGTTTCCCCAACTAATGAAAAACTGTTTTTT. Residues: CAVSPTNEKLFF. V usage is TRBV10-3 and J usage is TRBJ1-4; D gene uncertain. V was cut by 11 bases and J by 0 bases, with 7 bases left in between. The CDR3 loop spans 12 amino acids. In germline, CDR1 is ENHRY, CDR2 SYGVKD.

This clone was counted a single time. This chain connects TRBV5-1 to TRBJ1-1, with D unclear. Germline loops: CDR1 SGHRS, CDR2 YFSETQ. V was pared by 4 bases and J by 1 base, with 11 bases between. This CDR3 contains 14 residues. The DNA for the CDR3 is TGCGCCAGCAGCGAAAACCTGGGGAACACTGAAGCTTTCTTT. Translating gives CASSENLGNTEAFF.

This clone appeared a single time. The V and J genes are TRBV28 and TRBJ2-7; 10 nucleotides line up with TRBD2. Unmatched junction bases numbered 7, after V lost 6 bases and J lost 5 bases. The CDR3 length is 14 residues. Per the germline V gene, CDR1 is MDHEN and CDR2 is SYDVKM. As DNA, the CDR3 is TGTGCCAGCAGGCCTAGCGGGAGTATCGACGAGCAGTACTTC. Encoded protein: CASRPSGSIDEQYF.

This chain links TRBV19 with TRBJ2-7; D is ambiguous. The CDR3 covers 14 residues. Trimming took off 1 base at V and 2 bases at J, with 9 bases between the two ends. Germline V CDR1 and CDR2: LNHDA, SQIVND (reference sequence). CDR3 in DNA: TGTGCCAGTAGTATAGGGCAGGCTACCTACGAGCAGTACTTC. Encoded protein: CASSIGQATYEQYF.

V gene TRBV19 combines with J gene TRBJ1-2; the match to TRBD1 covers 7 bases. This CDR3 has 15 amino acids. Germline-derived CDR1 and CDR2 are LNHDA and SQIVND (reference sequence). The V segment lost 5 bases and the J segment 0 bases; nucleotides outside the gene matches: 6. In DNA, the CDR3 is TGTGCCAGTAGTGCAACGACAGGGACTAACTATGGCTACACCTTC. Amino acid sequence: CASSATTGTNYGYTF.

The J gene is TRBJ1-1, the V gene TRBV5-1, with D maybe TRBD1 (6 bases). CDR1 SGHRS and CDR2 YFSETQ come from the germline V gene. V lost 1 base to trimming and J lost 5 bases, with 15 bases between them. CDR3 length equals 15 residues. Here the CDR3 DNA reads TGCGCCAGCAGCTTGACAACAGGGTTCGGGACTGAAGCTTTCTTT. Translated: CASSLTTGFGTEAFF. The full variable domain, completed using reference TRBV5-1 and TRBJ1-1, is KAGVTQTPRYLIKTRGQQVTLSCSPISGHRSVSWYQQTPGQGLQFLFEYFSETQRNKGNFPGRFSGRQFSNSRSEMNVSTLELGDSALYLCASSLTTGFGTEAFFGQGTRLTVV.

The V gene is TRBV28, the J gene TRBJ2-1; TRBD2 matches 13 bases. J lost 9 bases, V lost 6 bases, and 11 bases had no gene match. The CDR3 totals 16 residues. Per the germline V gene, CDR1 is MDHEN and CDR2 is SYDVKM. The CDR3: CASSFLGTSGIREQFF. CDR3 DNA: TGTGCCAGCAGCTTCCTCGGGACTAGCGGGATACGTGAGCAGTTCTTC. Supplemented by reference TRBV28 and TRBJ2-1, the full variable domain reads DVKVTQSSRYLVKRTGEKVFLECVQDMDHENMFWYRQDPGLGLRLIYFSYDVKMKEKGDIPEGYSVSREKKERFSLILESASTNQTSMYLCASSFLGTSGIREQFFGPGTRLTVL.

In its sample, this clone was seen once. The chain joins TRBV6-5 to TRBJ2-7; 14 bases are a match to TRBD2. Germline V lookup: CDR1 MNHEY, CDR2 SVGAGI. Trimming removed 6 bases from V and 3 bases from J; junction bases left unmatched: 4. CDR3 length equals 15 residues. The chain's CDR3 is CASRPGLAGVYEQYF. The CDR3 DNA is TGTGCCAGCAGGCCGGGACTAGCGGGAGTCTACGAGCAGTACTTC.

The chain recombines TRBV6-1 with TRBJ2-5; maybe TRBD2 (6 bases). Trimming stripped 8 bases from V and 4 bases from J, with 11 bases between. CDR3 length: 12 residues. Germline-derived CDR1 and CDR2 are MNHNS and SASEGT. The CDR3 nucleotides are TGTGCCAGCGAGGTGCGGGGAGAGACCCAGTACTTC. It codes for CASEVRGETQYF.